The rows below give T cell receptor beta chains drawn from one sample of a study of OX40 agonist ivuxolimab in advanced cancers. Libraries were prepared by immunoSEQ multiplex PCR; TCRdb keeps only in-frame clonotypes and omits some of them. The sample has 75,000 to 95,000 clones, around 92% seen once. Sample: CD4+ or CD8+ T cells sorted from blood, taken in a trial of the OX40 agonist ivuxolimab. The source of these receptors is an adult with an advanced solid tumor such as melanoma, head and neck, liver or kidney cancer. The conserved cysteine and the conserved F or W are not part of the CDR3 here. Each record gives: V gene, J gene, CDR3 protein.

V gene: TRBV6-1; J gene: TRBJ2-2; CDR3 protein: ASILTGANTGELF
V gene: TRBV5-5; J gene: TRBJ1-2; CDR3 protein: ASSLAGTGLNYGYT
V gene: TRBV2; J gene: TRBJ2-1; CDR3 protein: ASSTDGSYNEQF
V gene: TRBV19; J gene: TRBJ1-5; CDR3 protein: ASRSAVADSNQPQH
V gene: TRBV9; J gene: TRBJ2-3; CDR3 protein: ASSPRTGGPDTQY
V gene: TRBV11-2; J gene: TRBJ2-5; CDR3 protein: ASSLGVGTQETQY
V gene: TRBV6-5; J gene: TRBJ2-7; CDR3 protein: ASRRGYEQY
V gene: TRBV4-3; J gene: TRBJ1-5; CDR3 protein: ASSQGRTSRQPQH
V gene: TRBV4-2; J gene: TRBJ2-1; CDR3 protein: ASSQDNQGWYNEQF
V gene: TRBV2; J gene: TRBJ2-1; CDR3 protein: ASSDAYNEQF
V gene: TRBV5-1; J gene: TRBJ2-2; CDR3 protein: ASSLEGRVDTGELF
V gene: TRBV6-1; J gene: TRBJ1-3; CDR3 protein: ASSDNLPGRSGNTIY
V gene: TRBV6-1; J gene: TRBJ2-7; CDR3 protein: ASSARDASSYEQY
V gene: TRBV18; J gene: TRBJ1-5; CDR3 protein: ASSPRDSEGNQPQH
V gene: TRBV11-3; J gene: TRBJ1-1; CDR3 protein: ASSSDRQGMNTEAF
V gene: TRBV5-1; J gene: TRBJ2-3; CDR3 protein: ASSSRTDTQY
V gene: TRBV30; J gene: TRBJ1-5; CDR3 protein: AWSDWASNQPQH
V gene: TRBV7-9; J gene: TRBJ2-3; CDR3 protein: ASSLSGGFTDTQY
V gene: TRBV5-1; J gene: TRBJ2-3; CDR3 protein: ASSLGQIPSTDTQY
V gene: TRBV4-2; J gene: TRBJ2-2; CDR3 protein: ASSQEDRVTGELF
V gene: TRBV7-9; J gene: TRBJ2-3; CDR3 protein: ASSLTLSTDTQY
V gene: TRBV5-1; J gene: TRBJ2-7; CDR3 protein: ASSSGLASSYEQY
V gene: TRBV4-2; J gene: TRBJ2-2; CDR3 protein: ASSQVPGELF
V gene: TRBV27; J gene: TRBJ1-2; CDR3 protein: ASSTRQGNYGYT
V gene: TRBV7-2; J gene: TRBJ2-5; CDR3 protein: ASSGLLAGVGETQY
V gene: TRBV4-2; J gene: TRBJ1-4; CDR3 protein: ASSHLGEENEKLF
V gene: TRBV6-1; J gene: TRBJ2-3; CDR3 protein: ASTETGGATDTQY
V gene: TRBV19; J gene: TRBJ1-5; CDR3 protein: ASRIRAAINQPQH
V gene: TRBV14; J gene: TRBJ1-1; CDR3 protein: ASSPQGTTEAF
V gene: TRBV9; J gene: TRBJ1-2; CDR3 protein: ASSEGTGGVYGYT
V gene: TRBV6-5; J gene: TRBJ1-6; CDR3 protein: ASSREGVNSPLH
V gene: TRBV30; J gene: TRBJ2-7; CDR3 protein: AWSVWLLGTSGTYEQY
V gene: TRBV19; J gene: TRBJ2-1; CDR3 protein: ASSGRTSSYNEQF
V gene: TRBV2; J gene: TRBJ2-7; CDR3 protein: ASSESLASGSREQY
V gene: TRBV12-5; J gene: TRBJ2-5; CDR3 protein: ASGLVNVETQY
V gene: TRBV30; J gene: TRBJ2-7; CDR3 protein: AWSPPGGEYAYEQY
V gene: TRBV5-4; J gene: TRBJ1-1; CDR3 protein: ASSLQGTLNTEAF
V gene: TRBV21-1; J gene: TRBJ2-4; CDR3 protein: ASSRLRILAARVGNKNIQY
V gene: TRBV2; J gene: TRBJ1-2; CDR3 protein: ASRPGQGLGGYT
V gene: TRBV6-5; J gene: TRBJ1-5; CDR3 protein: ASRSGGNSNQPQH
V gene: TRBV7-2; J gene: TRBJ1-5; CDR3 protein: ASSLEGGFNQPQH
V gene: TRBV7-8; J gene: TRBJ1-1; CDR3 protein: ASSSRWGLCF
V gene: TRBV2; J gene: TRBJ2-3; CDR3 protein: ASRTLAGADTQY
V gene: TRBV7-7; J gene: TRBJ2-5; CDR3 protein: ASSLVVGSLETQY
V gene: TRBV19; J gene: TRBJ1-2; CDR3 protein: ASSDPQGQPFYGYT
V gene: TRBV11-3; J gene: TRBJ2-2; CDR3 protein: ASSLVVVAGPGELF
V gene: TRBV5-1; J gene: TRBJ2-2; CDR3 protein: ASSLVRVSGGELF
V gene: TRBV30; J gene: TRBJ1-5; CDR3 protein: AWSVPGTGSQPQH
V gene: TRBV7-9; J gene: TRBJ1-1; CDR3 protein: ASSSGTGGFSTEAF
V gene: TRBV6-5; J gene: TRBJ2-7; CDR3 protein: ASSKQGINEQY
V gene: TRBV4-2; J gene: TRBJ2-3; CDR3 protein: ASSQGYGPAVSTDTQY
V gene: TRBV18; J gene: TRBJ1-1; CDR3 protein: ASSPNRGAGTEAF
V gene: TRBV28; J gene: TRBJ2-7; CDR3 protein: ASKGGTGNYEQY
V gene: TRBV28; J gene: TRBJ2-1; CDR3 protein: ASSLGLAWNEQF
V gene: TRBV5-8; J gene: TRBJ1-2; CDR3 protein: ASSFSLVT
V gene: TRBV11-2; J gene: TRBJ2-7; CDR3 protein: ASSHYYRGKNEQY
V gene: TRBV19; J gene: TRBJ2-5; CDR3 protein: ASTASGTQETQY